The T cell receptor beta chain under discussion was sequenced for a study of blood T cell repertoires in COVID-19. CDR3 length equals 15 residues. Germline V gene lookup returns CDR1 SGHTA and CDR2 FQGNSA. Losses at the gene ends were 7 bases for V and 2 bases for J; bases not matched to a gene: 8. Produced via immunoSEQ multiplex PCR; TCRdb's table is partial and in-frame only. The profile shows 150,000 or so clones, over 65% of them singletons. The receptor's source is a woman over 75 with active or convalescent COVID-19. The chain combines TRBV7-2 with TRBJ2-1; 7 positions match TRBD2. Sequencing used peripheral blood. The CDR3 nucleotides are TGTGCCAGCACTCCCACCGGGACTACCTACAATGAGCAGTTCTTC. Its protein is CASTPTGTTYNEQFF.